Below, 6 T cell receptor delta chains from the same sample are listed, as sequenced in a study of γδ T cells in repeated Plasmodium falciparum infection. Bulk repertoires came from Vgamma9/Vdelta2+ or Vdelta2-negative gammadelta T cells flow-sorted from PBMC. TCRdb re-called the multiplex PCR reads with CATT. The table lists tens of thousands of delta-chain clones, over 0.9% of them singletons, with more than 9% in the top ten. The source material was gamma-delta T cells from blood. The receptors derive from a pool of human donors (malaria-infected and uninfected, not separated).

Many counts were recorded for this clone. A single base is all that separates this from a far larger clone, so a read error is likely. Other DNA sequences in the sample encode the same CDR3. The chain is built from TRDV2 and TRDJ1; D possibly corresponds to TRDD3 (5 bases). TCRdb gives no J gene; it was assigned here by matching the DNA to germline. V lost 3 bases and J 0 bases, leaving 22 bases between the germline ends. This CDR3 comprises 18 residues. Germline CDR1 is GEAIGNYY and CDR2 is EKD. The CDR3 coding sequence is TGTGCCTGTGACGCGGTTTTAGGTGTGGGATCGAACACCGATAAACTCATCTTT. Its protein product is CACDAVLGVGSNTDKLIF.

A few counts support this clone. This DNA's translation and the protein TCRdb lists, from a much larger clone, do not match at residue 5, likely due to a read error; the protein shown is translated from the DNA. The chain links TRDV2 to TRDJ3, with 12 bases fitting TRDD3. As TCRdb names no J gene, one was assigned here on the basis of a DNA match to germline. Trimming removed 3 bases from V and 2 bases from J; junction bases left unmatched: 4. CDR1 is GEAIGNYY and CDR2 is EKD in the germline V gene. CDR3 size: 18 residues. The CDR3 DNA reads as TGTGCCTGTGACCCGTACTGGGGGATACCCTGGGACACCCGACAGATGTTTTTC. It codes for CACDPYWGIPWDTRQMFF.

This clone was detected only a few times. The TCRdb protein, from a much larger clone, departs from this DNA's translation at residue 5, likely by read error; the protein shown derives from the DNA. CDR3 in amino acids: CALGVHIPVVPPGVLPYTDKLIF. In DNA form, the CDR3 reads TGTGCTCTTGGGGTTCACATCCCTGTAGTGCCACCGGGGGTCCTACCGTACACCGATAAACTCATCTTT. This chain links TRDV1 with TRDJ1; weak D call: TRDD2 (6 bases). TCRdb does not report a J gene; here it was assigned by matching the DNA to germline references. The length of the CDR3 is 23 residues. Trimming left V 4 bases short and J 0 bases short, with 36 bases between. In germline, CDR1 is TSWWSYY, CDR2 QGS.

Concerning this clone: The protein given by TCRdb reflects a much larger clone and differs at residue 6 from this DNA's translation, likely from a read error; the protein shown is the DNA's translation. This sequence joins TRDV2 and TRDJ1, with TRDD3 identical over 7 bases. TCRdb offers no J gene call, so here the DNA was matched to germline to obtain one. Germline CDR1 reads GEAIGNYY; CDR2 reads EKD. The CDR3 is made up of 18 amino acids. V lost 0 bases and J lost 0; bases outside the gene matches: 12. The CDR3 here is CACDTAAGPGGHTDKLIF. The DNA of the CDR3 is TGTGCCTGTGACACCGCCGCTGGCCCTGGGGGGCACACCGATAAACTCATCTTT.

This clone came up a few times. A far larger clone is just one base off, so this is likely a read error. Other DNA sequences in the same sample also yield this CDR3. This chain connects TRDV1 to TRDJ1; 12 positions agree with TRDD3. No J segment appears in TCRdb, so it was assigned here by matching the sequence to germline. V trimming: 3 bases; J trimming: 0 bases; junction bases outside the gene matches: 29. Per the germline V gene, CDR1 is TSWWSYY and CDR2 is QGS. This CDR3 has 25 amino acids. The CDR3 spells CALGEEERGSEIQLGDTFDTDKLIF. The CDR3, as DNA: TGTGCTCTTGGGGAGGAAGAACGGGGGTCCGAAATCCAACTGGGGGATACCTTCGACACCGATAAACTCATCTTT.

This clone was detected a few times. This likely stems from a read error, as it lies one base from a far larger clone. The identical CDR3 is also encoded by other nucleotide sequences in the sample. The V call is TRDV1, the J call TRDJ1; 8 nucleotides agree with TRDD3. Germline matching of the DNA provided the J gene here, since TCRdb leaves it blank. This CDR3 is built from 19 residues. J was trimmed by 1 base and V by 5 bases; bases with no gene match: 18. Germline values: CDR1 TSWWSYY, CDR2 QGS. For the CDR3, the DNA is TGTGCTCTTGGGCGTCCCCCCTCCTGGGGATACTCGGCCACCGATAAACTCATCTTT. This encodes CALGRPPSWGYSATDKLIF.